The 3 T cell receptor beta chains below come from one sample, sequenced in a study of cytomegalovirus exposure and HLA in healthy donors. The PCR was carried out with 60 Vbeta primers and 13 Jbeta primers. Sequencing used immunoSEQ multiplex PCR; TCRdb keeps in-frame clones, though not all of them. The sample table sets out around 100,000 clones. Sequencing was performed on PBMCs. These receptors originate from a man in his forties or fifties in good health and CMV-seropositive.

The chain is built from TRBV9 and TRBJ2-3, with D tentatively TRBD2 (6 bases). The CDR3 has 16 amino acids. Per germline, CDR1 SGDLS and CDR2 YYNGEE. The V gene lost 4 bases and the J gene lost 4 bases, with 19 bases spanning the gap. CDR3 DNA: TGTGCCAGCAGCTCAGCGGGTGAGGGCGGGGCAGATACGCAGTATTTT. Protein sequence: CASSSAGEGGADTQYF.

The rearrangement uses TRBV4-1 and TRBJ1-4; D is perhaps TRBD1 (5 bases). This CDR3 comprises 17 residues. V lost 0 bases, J lost 8 bases, and 19 bases lay in between. Germline CDR1 and CDR2: MGHRA and YSYEKL. The CDR3 reads CASSQDRRLPGGEKLFF. Here the CDR3 DNA reads TGCGCCAGCAGCCAAGATCGTAGACTCCCCGGGGGGGAAAAACTGTTTTTT.

The rearrangement links TRBV11-1 to TRBJ1-3, with 8 bases aligning to TRBD1. V lost 5 bases and J lost 3; bases outside the gene matches: 6. The CDR3 contains 15 residues. CDR1 and CDR2 (germline): SGHAT, FQDESV (reference sequence). The CDR3 DNA reads TGTGCCAGCAGCATGACAGGGGACGGTGGAAACACCATATATTTT. The encoded protein is CASSMTGDGGNTIYF.